This T cell receptor (beta chain) originates from a study of cytomegalovirus exposure and HLA in healthy donors. Broader study findings: The authors assumed roughly uniform sequencing depth across donors for presence/absence analyses.

In regard to this clone: Its specificity is not known.

The V and J ends lost 1 base and 4 bases respectively, with 5 bases between them. Germline CDR1 SGDLS, CDR2 YYNGEE. The CDR3 has 12 amino acids. The PCR ran on 60 Vbeta and 13 Jbeta primers. Profiled with immunoSEQ multiplex PCR; TCRdb holds only in-frame clones, not every one. The sample shows about 170,000 clones, about 79% of them seen only once. Sequencing was done on a sample of PBMCs. This clonotype was sampled from a woman aged 45-65 years in good health and CMV-seronegative. The genes are TRBV9 and TRBJ2-5; no clear D gene. CDR3 in amino acids: CASSVFGETQYF. The CDR3 DNA sequence: TGTGCCAGCAGCGTATTCGGAGAGACCCAGTACTTC. The variable domain in full, completed from reference TRBV9 and TRBJ2-5, reads DSGVTQTPKHLITATGQRVTLRCSPRSGDLSVYWYQQSLDQGLQFLIQYYNGEERAKGNILERFSAQQFPDLHSELNLSSLELGDSALYFCASSVFGETQYFGPGTRLLVL.